These T cell receptor beta chains were read from a single sample in a study of STAT5B mutations in CD4+ large granular lymphocyte leukemia. Measured with immunoSEQ multiplex PCR; TCRdb has only the in-frame clones, and not every one. The profile shows around 33,000 clones, 69% of them singletons. Sequencing used CD4+ T cells from blood buffy coats. These receptors were taken from a human donor in good health. Each CDR3 is given with its conserved first and last residue. D genes are given only for firm matches. Size tells how often a clone was seen (once, few, many) or the class of an expanded clone, and some rows leave it out.

TRBV7-2,-,TRBJ2-5,-,TGTGCCAGCAGCACGAGGGGGAAGGAGACCCAGTACTTC,CASSTRGKETQYF
TRBV5-1,-,TRBJ2-5,few,TGCGCCAGCAGCTTGAGTCCTCAAGAGACCCAGTACTTC,CASSLSPQETQYF
TRBV6-5,-,TRBJ2-3,-,TGTGCCAGCAGCCGGGATGGTACGCAGTATTTT,CASSRDGTQYF
TRBV7-2,-,TRBJ1-2,-,TGTGCCAGCAGCACCAACTCGGGGGCTTCAGGCTATGGCTACACCTTC,CASSTNSGASGYGYTF
TRBV6-5,TRBD1,TRBJ2-7,-,TGTGCCAGCCGAACGGGACAGGGCTACGAGCAGTACTTC,CASRTGQGYEQYF
TRBV5-1,TRBD1,TRBJ1-1,once,TGCGCCAGCAGCCCAAGGACAGGACCCCTGAACACTGAAGCTTTCTTT,CASSPRTGPLNTEAFF
TRBV18,TRBD2,TRBJ2-1,once,TGTGCCAGCTCACCCCCAGCGGGGGGGTCCTACAATGAGCAGTTCTTC,CASSPPAGGSYNEQFF
TRBV5-1,TRBD2,TRBJ2-5,-,TGCGCCAGCAGCTTGGTGCTAGCGGGGGGAGAGACCCAGTACTTC,CASSLVLAGGETQYF
TRBV7-2,-,TRBJ1-6,few,TGTGCCAGCAGCCAACTGGGCGGCGGAACCTATAATTCACCCCTCCACTTT,CASSQLGGGTYNSPLHF
TRBV19,-,TRBJ1-6,-,TGTGCCAGTAGGAGCTCTGGGGATTCACCCCTCCACTTT,CASRSSGDSPLHF
TRBV7-9,TRBD1,TRBJ2-5,-,TGTGCCAGCAGCTTGGGCAGGGGGAAAGAGACCCAGTACTTC,CASSLGRGKETQYF
TRBV5-1,TRBD2,TRBJ2-1,-,TGCGCCAGCAGAGGACTAGCGGGGGTTGAGCAGTTCTTC,CASRGLAGVEQFF
TRBV4-1,-,TRBJ2-2,once,TGCGCCAGCAGCCACCACGGACAGTTGGGCACCGGGGAGCTGTTTTTT,CASSHHGQLGTGELFF
TRBV6-5,TRBD1,TRBJ1-5,-,TGTGCCAGCAGTGGAGGACAGGGGGCTAATCAGCCCCAGCATTTT,CASSGGQGANQPQHF
TRBV6-1,TRBD2,TRBJ2-1,-,TGTGCCATTCGCCTGGGGGGGGGCTCCTACAATGAGCAGTTCTTC,CAIRLGGGSYNEQFF
TRBV5-5,TRBD1,TRBJ1-1,-,TGTGCCAGCAGCTGGGGGACAGGGAACACTGAAGCTTTCTTT,CASSWGTGNTEAFF
TRBV5-1,-,TRBJ2-5,-,TGCGCCAGCAGCTTGATAGTGGGCCAAGAGACCCAGTACTTC,CASSLIVGQETQYF
TRBV4-1,-,TRBJ2-3,-,TGCGCCAGCAGCCAAGAAGGGAGAACAGATACGCAGTATTTT,CASSQEGRTDTQYF